This TCR beta chain was sequenced during a study of cytomegalovirus exposure and HLA in healthy donors. Study-wide results and caveats: Despite most TCR sequences being rare, some public TCRs occurred in many donors. In a later analysis, compared with equally common non-associated chains, HLA-associated beta chains were more expanded.

Vbeta (60) and Jbeta (13) primers were used in the PCR. Measured with immunoSEQ multiplex PCR; TCRdb has only the in-frame clones, and not every one. The sample yields fewer than 200,000 clones, roughly 81% seen once. Per the germline V gene, CDR1 is LNHDA and CDR2 is SQIVND (reference sequence). The V and J ends lost 6 bases and 2 bases, in that order; junction bases with no gene match: 5. The CDR3 spans 14 residues. A word on this clone: Its antigen is unidentified.

The sequence came from a man aged 18 to 35 in good health and CMV-seropositive. This chain links TRBV19 with TRBJ1-1, with 8 bases lining up with TRBD1. The sample was PBMCs. CDR3 nucleotides: TGTGCCAGTAGGGCAGGGGGCTTTAACACTGAAGCTTTCTTT. This translates into CASRAGGFNTEAFF.